The 31 T cell receptor beta chains given below trace back to one sample, sequenced in a study of cytomegalovirus exposure and HLA in healthy donors. Amplification used 60 Vbeta primers and 13 Jbeta primers. Sequencing was performed with immunoSEQ multiplex PCR; in TCRdb, only in-frame clones are kept and a portion is missing. This repertoire shows about 120,000 clones, 66% found once; its top ten account for 1.5% to 1.9%. The sample comprised PBMCs. These receptor sequences come from a man aged 18 to 30 in good health and CMV-seronegative.

The chain joins TRBV7-9 to TRBJ2-3; D not resolved. The CDR3 contains 13 residues. Trimming pared 5 bases from V and 5 bases from J, leaving 11 bases between. From germline, CDR1 is SEHNR and CDR2 FQNEAQ (reference sequence). The CDR3 protein is CASSPRGRDTQYF. CDR3 bases: TGTGCCAGCAGCCCGAGAGGCAGAGATACGCAGTATTTT.

This chain joins TRBV28 and TRBJ2-5; D is possibly TRBD2 (5 bases). The CDR3 runs to 15 residues. The ends were cut back, 4 bases at V and 4 bases at J, with 16 bases in the middle. Germline V gene lookup returns CDR1 MDHEN and CDR2 SYDVKM. CDR3 nucleotide sequence: TGTGCCAGCAGTTCGACCGGGGTCCGGCCAGAGACCCAGTACTTC. Residues: CASSSTGVRPETQYF.

The gene calls are TRBV7-8 and TRBJ1-2, with 7 bases identical to TRBD1. Unmatched junction bases numbered 19, after V lost 5 bases and J lost 13 bases. From germline, CDR1 is SGHVS and CDR2 FQNEAQ. CDR3 size: 15 residues. The CDR3 reads CASSPRDRISLPGTF. In DNA form, the CDR3 reads TGTGCCAGCAGCCCACGGGACAGAATTAGTCTACCTGGCACCTTC. Together with reference TRBV7-8 and TRBJ1-2, the CDR3 gives the full variable domain: GAGVSQSPRYKVAKRGQDVALRCDPISGHVSLFWYQQALGQGPEFLTYFQNEAQLDKSGLPSDRFFAERPEGSVSTLKIQRTQQEDSAVYLCASSPRDRISLPGTFGSGTRLTVV.

Comment on this clone: Additional DNA sequences in this sample encode the identical CDR3. The chain has TRBV11-3 and TRBJ1-1; no clear D gene. V was shortened by 6 bases and J by 2 bases, with 10 bases between the two germline ends. Germline V CDR1 and CDR2: SGHNT, YENEEA. The CDR3 is 13 amino acids. CDR3 region: CASSLKRNTEAFF. The CDR3 DNA reads TGTGCCAGCAGTTTGAAGAGAAACACTGAAGCTTTCTTT. Looking up the rest from reference TRBV11-3 and TRBJ1-1 gives the full variable domain: EAGVVQSPRYKIIEKKQPVAFWCNPISGHNTLYWYLQNLGQGPELLIRYENEEAVDDSQLPKDRFSAERLKGVDSTLKIQPAELGDSAVYLCASSLKRNTEAFFGQGTRLTVV.

This chain uses TRBV30 with TRBJ2-5, with D perhaps matching TRBD1 (7 bases). Germline loops: CDR1 GTSNPN, CDR2 SVGIG (reference sequence). V was cut by 2 bases and J by 6 bases, with 16 bases left in between. CDR3 length: 14 amino acids. The CDR3 loop reads CAWSWGQTRQTQYF. In DNA form, the CDR3 reads TGTGCCTGGAGTTGGGGACAGACTAGGCAGACCCAGTACTTC.

This clone was observed a handful of times. CDR3 protein: CSVEASGANVLTF. The DNA of the CDR3 is TGCAGCGTTGAGGCCTCTGGGGCCAACGTCCTGACTTTC. This chain joins TRBV29-1 and TRBJ2-6; unclear D gene. Germline V gene sequence: CDR1 SQVTM, CDR2 ANQGSEA. V lost 3 bases and J 0 bases, leaving 3 bases between the germline ends. The CDR3 runs 13 residues.

The gene calls are TRBV15 and TRBJ1-5, with D possibly matching TRBD1 (6 bases). The CDR3 covers 15 residues. V shed 0 bases and J shed 4 bases, with 10 bases lying between them. CDR1 is LNHNV, CDR2 YYDKDF, per germline (reference sequence). DNA of the CDR3: TGTGCCACCAGCAGAGACAGGGGAAGGAATCAGCCCCAGCATTTT. Translation: CATSRDRGRNQPQHF. The variable domain in full, completed from reference TRBV15 and TRBJ1-5, reads DAMVIQNPRYQVTQFGKPVTLSCSQTLNHNVMYWYQQKSSQAPKLLFHYYDKDFNNEADTPDNFQSRRPNTSFCFLDIRSPGLGDTAMYLCATSRDRGRNQPQHFGDGTRLSIL.

This chain uses TRBV4-2 with TRBJ1-6; D gene uncertain. This CDR3 contains 15 residues. Between the trimmed V and J ends, which lost 4 bases and 0 bases, there was a span of 7 bases. Germline V gene sequence: CDR1 LGHNA, CDR2 YNFKEQ. The CDR3: CASSPESSYNSPLHF. Here the CDR3 DNA reads TGTGCCAGCAGCCCCGAGAGCTCCTATAATTCACCCCTCCACTTT.

The V call is TRBV2, the J call TRBJ2-4, with D perhaps TRBD1 (5 bases). This CDR3 is built from 15 residues. Germline lookup yields CDR1 SNHLY and CDR2 FYNNEI. Between the trimmed V and J ends, which lost 7 bases and 0 bases, there was a span of 13 bases. The CDR3 sequence is CASNQGLGAKNIQYF. In DNA form, the CDR3 reads TGTGCCAGCAACCAGGGCTTGGGAGCCAAAAACATTCAGTACTTC.

Details on this clone: One end of the junction varies from germline; a read error may be responsible. Other DNA sequences in the sample encode the same CDR3. The genes are TRBV5-1 and TRBJ1-5, with D possibly matching TRBD1 (6 bases). The CDR3 is 15 amino acids. Germline CDR1 SGHRS, CDR2 YFSETQ. CDR3 nucleotides: TGCGCCAGCAGCTTGGTCGGGGGGCGCAACCAGCCCCAGCATTTT. It codes for CASSLVGGRNQPQHF. The full variable domain, with the rest looked up from reference TRBV5-1 and TRBJ1-5, is KAGVTQTPRYLIKTRGQQVTLSCSPISGHRSVSWYQQTPGQGLQFLFEYFSETQRNKGNFPGRFSGRQFSNSRSEMNVSTLELGDSALYLCASSLVGGRNQPQHFGDGTRLSIL.

This clone was counted between two and nine times. This chain links TRBV7-3 with TRBJ2-7; 7 bases align to TRBD1. This CDR3 region has 14 residues. CDR1 and CDR2 (germline): SGHTA, FQGTGA. Trimming removed 3 bases from V and 1 base from J; junction bases left unmatched: 3. CDR3 loop: CASSLAGGSYEQYF. CDR3 sequence (DNA): TGTGCCAGCAGCTTGGCAGGGGGATCCTACGAGCAGTACTTC.

The chain couples TRBV27 to TRBJ1-3; no clear D. Germline CDR1 reads MNHEY; CDR2 reads SMNVEV (reference sequence). Trimming stripped 3 bases from V and 1 base from J, with 7 bases between. The CDR3 sequence is 14 residues long. This CDR3 reads CASSLAGSGNTIYF. The DNA for the CDR3 is TGTGCCAGCAGTTTGGCGGGTTCTGGAAACACCATATATTTT.

The chain employs TRBV27 and TRBJ2-7; weak D call: TRBD1 (6 bases). This CDR3 has 16 amino acids. V was shortened by 2 bases and J by 1 base, with 15 bases between the two germline ends. Germline assignment: CDR1 MNHEY and CDR2 SMNVEV (reference sequence). The CDR3 DNA follows: TGTGCCAGCAGTTTAGGAGCACCGGGACATTCCTACGAGCAGTACTTC. It codes for CASSLGAPGHSYEQYF.

The chain uses TRBV9 and TRBJ2-2; 9 positions match TRBD1. V lost 4 bases and J lost 6; bases outside the gene matches: 4. Per germline, CDR1 SGDLS and CDR2 YYNGEE. The length of the CDR3 is 14 residues. The CDR3 sequence is CASSLDRGAGELFF. CDR3 in DNA: TGTGCCAGCAGCCTTGACAGGGGGGCCGGGGAGCTGTTTTTT.

The count of this clone is one. The CDR3 loop reads CASSSGLVGYEQYF. In DNA, the CDR3 is TGTGCCAGCAGCTCCGGACTAGTTGGGTACGAGCAGTACTTC. The chain employs TRBV7-2 and TRBJ2-7; TRBD2 agrees at 7 bases. Trimming took 4 bases from V and 4 from J; bases not matched to a gene: 7. The CDR3 length is 14 residues. Germline lookup yields CDR1 SGHTA and CDR2 FQGNSA.

The V gene is TRBV7-6, the J gene TRBJ2-1; possibly TRBD2 for D (6 bases). The CDR3 loop spans 16 amino acids. The V gene's germline CDR1 is SGHVS and CDR2 FNYEAQ. V dropped 5 bases and J dropped 14 bases, with 28 bases sitting between them. The CDR3 sequence: CASSDRGTVISGGEFF. The DNA of the CDR3 is TGTGCCAGCAGCGACCGTGGGACTGTCATATCTGGTGGGGAGTTCTTC. The full variable domain, its missing parts supplied by reference TRBV7-6 and TRBJ2-1, is GAGVSQSPRYKVTKRGQDVALRCDPISGHVSLYWYRQALGQGPEFLTYFNYEAQQDKSGLPNDRFSAERPEGSISTLTIQRTEQRDSAMYRCASSDRGTVISGGEFFGPGTRLTVL.

The chain carries TRBV18 and TRBJ2-5, with D possibly being TRBD1 (6 bases). Deletions cut 0 bases from V and 5 bases from J, with 16 bases between. CDR1 and CDR2 (germline): KGHSH, LQKENI. The CDR3 spans 16 residues. The CDR3 DNA is TGTGCCAGCTCACCACCGGACAGTTCCTACGGGGAGACCCAGTACTTC. It yields the protein CASSPPDSSYGETQYF.

The sample holds a few counts of this clone. This rearrangement joins TRBV5-1 to TRBJ2-5, with 11 bases aligning to TRBD1. This CDR3 has 17 amino acids. Germline values: CDR1 SGHRS, CDR2 YFSETQ. V dropped 7 bases and J dropped 1; count of bases not matched to a gene: 12. This CDR3 is CASGYGQGAVFQETQYF. DNA for the CDR3: TGCGCCAGCGGCTATGGACAGGGGGCTGTCTTCCAAGAGACCCAGTACTTC.

Comments on this clone: Other DNA sequences from this sample encode an identical CDR3 as well. The rearrangement links TRBV28 to TRBJ2-4, with 7 bases fitting TRBD1. Germline CDR1 MDHEN, CDR2 SYDVKM. This CDR3 region has 13 residues. V shed 6 bases, J shed 6 bases, and the junction held 5 bases outside the gene matches. In DNA, the CDR3 is TGTGCCAGCAGGGGGGACAGACCAAACATTCAGTACTTC. Encoded protein: CASRGDRPNIQYF.

The gene calls are TRBV30 and TRBJ1-2, with 7 bases that match TRBD1. Germline lookup yields CDR1 GTSNPN and CDR2 SVGIG (reference sequence). The CDR3 contains 13 residues. Unmatched junction bases numbered 7, after V lost 2 bases and J lost 7 bases. The CDR3 spells CAWSTQGPSGYTF. CDR3 sequence (DNA): TGTGCCTGGAGTACACAGGGGCCGTCTGGCTACACCTTC.

This clone was observed a single time. The chain links TRBV5-1 to TRBJ2-1; 13 bases are a match to TRBD2. This CDR3 has 18 amino acids. The J segment lost 6 bases and the V segment lost 0 bases, leaving 9 bases of the junction unmatched. Germline CDR1 SGHRS, CDR2 YFSETQ. The CDR3 region has the DNA TGCGCCAGCAGCTTGGGACTAGCGGGAGGTGCCAACACCAATGAGCAGTTCTTC. Amino acid sequence: CASSLGLAGGANTNEQFF.

This rearrangement joins TRBV27 to TRBJ1-1; TRBD1 might be the D (5 bases). Trimming cost V 5 bases and J 0 bases, with 7 bases left between them. This CDR3 comprises 13 residues. Germline lookup yields CDR1 MNHEY and CDR2 SMNVEV (reference sequence). The CDR3 is CASSGGMNTEAFF. The CDR3 DNA reads as TGTGCCAGCAGTGGGGGGATGAACACTGAAGCTTTCTTT.

J is TRBJ2-5 and V is TRBV30, with 8 positions matching TRBD1. The CDR3 has 16 amino acids. J lost 9 bases, V lost 0 bases, and 15 bases had no gene match. In germline, CDR1 is GTSNPN, CDR2 SVGIG (reference sequence). The CDR3 sequence is CAWSVLGRAGGMAQYF. CDR3 sequence (DNA): TGTGCCTGGAGTGTACTCGGTAGGGCAGGGGGCATGGCCCAGTACTTC. Using reference TRBV30 and TRBJ2-5 for the parts outside the CDR3, the full variable domain is SQTIHQWPATLVQPVGSPLSLECTVEGTSNPNLYWYRQAAGRGLQLLFYSVGIGQISSEVPQNLSASRPQDRQFILSSKKLLLSDSGFYLCAWSVLGRAGGMAQYFGPGTRLLVL.

Here the CDR3 reads CASSVRRTNTEAFF. DNA of the CDR3: TGTGCCAGCAGTGTAAGGAGAACGAACACTGAAGCTTTCTTT. The chain joins TRBV6-1 to TRBJ1-1; D remains ambiguous. V shed 4 bases and J shed 1 base, with 10 bases lying between them. In germline, CDR1 is MNHNS, CDR2 SASEGT. This CDR3 is built from 14 residues.

This clone was counted between two and nine times. V gene TRBV29-1 combines with J gene TRBJ2-3; 10 nucleotides line up with TRBD1. CDR3 size: 13 residues. Looked up from germline, CDR1 is SQVTM and CDR2 is ANQGSEA. After removal of 7 bases from V and 5 bases from J, the junction contained 6 bases not matched to a gene. CDR3 region: CSGGGQGLDTQYF. CDR3 DNA sequence: TGCAGCGGGGGGGGACAGGGGTTAGATACGCAGTATTTT.

The rearrangement links TRBV7-9 to TRBJ1-2; 8 nucleotides align to TRBD1. Per germline, CDR1 SEHNR and CDR2 FQNEAQ (reference sequence). Trimming removed 1 base from V and 8 bases from J; junction bases left unmatched: 9. The CDR3 is 15 residues long. The CDR3 nucleotides are TGTGCCAGCAGCTTAGACGCAGGGACAGGAAGGGGCTACACCTTC. It is translated as CASSLDAGTGRGYTF. The variable domain in full, with the rest retrieved from reference TRBV7-9 and TRBJ1-2, is DTGVSQNPRHKITKRGQNVTFRCDPISEHNRLYWYRQTLGQGPEFLTYFQNEAQLEKSRLLSDRFSAERPKGSFSTLEIQRTEQGDSAMYLCASSLDAGTGRGYTFGSGTRLTVV.

There are a few counts of this clone. The gene calls are TRBV6-1 and TRBJ1-5, with D unclear. The CDR3 loop spans 15 amino acids. Germline lookup yields CDR1 MNHNS and CDR2 SASEGT. The V gene lost 10 bases and the J gene lost 5 bases, with 21 bases spanning the gap. CDR3 sequence (DNA): TGTGCCATCGAGGTTTATCGGGGTAACTATCAGCCCCAGCATTTT. Amino acids: CAIEVYRGNYQPQHF.

The chain links TRBV28 to TRBJ1-5; D gene uncertain. The CDR3 is 14 residues long. Germline lookup yields CDR1 MDHEN and CDR2 SYDVKM. Trimming left V 3 bases short and J 5 bases short, with 11 bases between. The CDR3 sequence: CASSLLGRDQPQHF. In nucleotides, the CDR3 is TGTGCCAGCAGTTTGTTGGGGAGGGATCAGCCCCAGCATTTT. Together with reference TRBV28 and TRBJ1-5, the CDR3 gives the full variable domain: DVKVTQSSRYLVKRTGEKVFLECVQDMDHENMFWYRQDPGLGLRLIYFSYDVKMKEKGDIPEGYSVSREKKERFSLILESASTNQTSMYLCASSLLGRDQPQHFGDGTRLSIL.

The chain uses TRBV25-1 and TRBJ1-3; weak D call: TRBD1 (5 bases). This CDR3 has 17 amino acids. Germline values: CDR1 MGHDK, CDR2 SYGVNS. Trimming removed 2 bases at V and 1 base at J, with 15 bases between. The CDR3 loop is CASSERRGGISGNTIYF. The DNA of the CDR3 is TGTGCCAGCAGTGAAAGGCGGGGGGGAATATCTGGAAACACCATATATTTT.

This clone was observed once. The gene calls are TRBV11-2 and TRBJ1-1; 7 bases are shared with TRBD1. V dropped 7 bases and J dropped 0; count of bases not matched to a gene: 8. The CDR3 has 15 residues. Germline CDR1 reads SGHAT; CDR2 reads FQNNGV. This chain's CDR3 is CASNRQGRMNTEAFF. The CDR3 coding sequence is TGTGCCAGCAATAGACAGGGAAGAATGAACACTGAAGCTTTCTTT.

The genes are TRBV7-9 and TRBJ1-5; D not certain. Trimming stripped 6 bases from V and 0 bases from J, with 6 bases between. Per the germline V gene, CDR1 is SEHNR and CDR2 is FQNEAQ (reference sequence). CDR3 length equals 13 residues. This CDR3 reads CASSRDSNQPQHF. DNA of the CDR3: TGTGCCAGCAGTCGAGATAGCAATCAGCCCCAGCATTTT.